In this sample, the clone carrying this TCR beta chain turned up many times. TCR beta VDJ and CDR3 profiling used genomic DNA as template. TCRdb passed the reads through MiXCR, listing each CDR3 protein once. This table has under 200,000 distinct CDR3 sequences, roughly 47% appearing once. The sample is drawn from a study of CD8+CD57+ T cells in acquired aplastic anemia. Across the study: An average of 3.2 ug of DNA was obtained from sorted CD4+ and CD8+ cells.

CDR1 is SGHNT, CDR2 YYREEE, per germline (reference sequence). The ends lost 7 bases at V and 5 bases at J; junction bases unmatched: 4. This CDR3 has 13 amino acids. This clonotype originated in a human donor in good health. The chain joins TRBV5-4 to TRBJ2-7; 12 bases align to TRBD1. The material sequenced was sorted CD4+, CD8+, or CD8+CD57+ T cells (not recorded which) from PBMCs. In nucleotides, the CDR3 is TGTGCCAGCGGGACAGGGGGCATCAACGAGCAGTACTTC. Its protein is CASGTGGINEQYF.